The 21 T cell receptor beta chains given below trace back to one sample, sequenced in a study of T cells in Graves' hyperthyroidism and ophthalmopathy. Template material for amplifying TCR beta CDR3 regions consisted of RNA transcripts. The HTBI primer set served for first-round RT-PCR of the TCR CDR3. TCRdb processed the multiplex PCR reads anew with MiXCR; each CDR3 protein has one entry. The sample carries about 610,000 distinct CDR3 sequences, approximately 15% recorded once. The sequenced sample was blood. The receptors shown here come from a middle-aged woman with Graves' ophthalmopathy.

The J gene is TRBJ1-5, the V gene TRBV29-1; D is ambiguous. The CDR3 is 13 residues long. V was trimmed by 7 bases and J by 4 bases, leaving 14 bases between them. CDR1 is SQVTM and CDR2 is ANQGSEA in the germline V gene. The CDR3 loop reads CSAGDRVNQPQHF. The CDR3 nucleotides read TGCAGCGCCGGGGATAGGGTAAATCAGCCCCAGCATTTT. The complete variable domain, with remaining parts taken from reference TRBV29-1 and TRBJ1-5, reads SAVISQKPSRDICQRGTSLTIQCQVDSQVTMMFWYRQQPGQSLTLIATANQGSEATYESGFVIDKFPISRPNLTFSTLTVSNMSPEDSSIYLCSAGDRVNQPQHFGDGTRLSIL.

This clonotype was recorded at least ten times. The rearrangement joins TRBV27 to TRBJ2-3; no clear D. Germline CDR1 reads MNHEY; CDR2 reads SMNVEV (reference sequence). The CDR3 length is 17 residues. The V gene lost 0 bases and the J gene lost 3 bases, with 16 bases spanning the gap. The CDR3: CASSLSSTSRRTDTQYF. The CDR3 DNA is TGTGCCAGCAGTTTATCGAGCACCTCACGGCGGACAGATACGCAGTATTTT.

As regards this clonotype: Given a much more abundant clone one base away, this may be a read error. The CDR3 sequence: CRAKQGYTEAFF. The CDR3 region has the DNA TGCCGTGCGAAGCAGGGTTACACTGAAGCTTTCTTT. This chain links TRBV20-1 with TRBJ1-1; D possibly corresponds to TRBD1 (5 bases). The CDR3 extends over 12 amino acids. Germline assignment: CDR1 DFQATT and CDR2 SNEGSKA (reference sequence).

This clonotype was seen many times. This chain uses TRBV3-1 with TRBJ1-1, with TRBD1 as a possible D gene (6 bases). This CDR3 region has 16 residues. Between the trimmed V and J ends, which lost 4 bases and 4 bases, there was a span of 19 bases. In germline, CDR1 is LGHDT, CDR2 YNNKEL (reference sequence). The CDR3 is CASSPTPPRGTTEAFF. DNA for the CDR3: TGTGCCAGCAGCCCAACCCCCCCCAGGGGTACCACTGAAGCTTTCTTT. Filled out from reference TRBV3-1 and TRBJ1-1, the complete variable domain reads DTAVSQTPKYLVTQMGNDKSIKCEQNLGHDTMYWYKQDSKKFLKIMFSYNNKELIINETVPNRFSPKSPDKAHLNLHINSLELGDSAVYFCASSPTPPRGTTEAFFGQGTRLTVV.

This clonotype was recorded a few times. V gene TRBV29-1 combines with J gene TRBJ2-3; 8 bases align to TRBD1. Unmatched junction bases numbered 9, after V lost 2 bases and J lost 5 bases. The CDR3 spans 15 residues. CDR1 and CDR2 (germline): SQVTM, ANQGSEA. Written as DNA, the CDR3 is TGCAGCGTTGAAACTGGACAGGGCGAGTTAGATACGCAGTATTTT. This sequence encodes CSVETGQGELDTQYF.

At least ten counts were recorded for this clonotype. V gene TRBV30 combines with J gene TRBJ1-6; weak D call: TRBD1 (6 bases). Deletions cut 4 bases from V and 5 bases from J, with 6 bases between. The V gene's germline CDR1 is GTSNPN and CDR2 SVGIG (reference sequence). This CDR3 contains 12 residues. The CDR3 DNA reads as TGTGCCTGGAACAGGGATAATTCACCCCTCCACTTT. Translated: CAWNRDNSPLHF.

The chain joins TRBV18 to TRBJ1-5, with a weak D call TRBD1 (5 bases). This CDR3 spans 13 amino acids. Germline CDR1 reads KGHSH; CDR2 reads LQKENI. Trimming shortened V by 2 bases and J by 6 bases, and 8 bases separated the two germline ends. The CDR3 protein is CASSPGGRQPQHF. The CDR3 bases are TGTGCCAGCTCACCAGGGGGTCGTCAGCCCCAGCATTTT.

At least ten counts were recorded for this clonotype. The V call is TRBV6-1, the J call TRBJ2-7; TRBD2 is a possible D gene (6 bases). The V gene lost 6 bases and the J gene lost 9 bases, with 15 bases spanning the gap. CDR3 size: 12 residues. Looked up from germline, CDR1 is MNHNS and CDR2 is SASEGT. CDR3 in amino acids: CASRGTGKGQYF. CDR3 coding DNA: TGTGCCAGCAGAGGGACTGGGAAGGGGCAGTACTTC.

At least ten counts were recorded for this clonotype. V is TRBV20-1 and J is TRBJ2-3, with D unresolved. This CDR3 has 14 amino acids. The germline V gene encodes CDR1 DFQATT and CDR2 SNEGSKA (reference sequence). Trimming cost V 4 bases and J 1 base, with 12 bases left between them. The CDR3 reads CSATIRARTDTQYF. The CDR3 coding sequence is TGCAGTGCTACCATCCGGGCTCGCACAGATACGCAGTATTTT.

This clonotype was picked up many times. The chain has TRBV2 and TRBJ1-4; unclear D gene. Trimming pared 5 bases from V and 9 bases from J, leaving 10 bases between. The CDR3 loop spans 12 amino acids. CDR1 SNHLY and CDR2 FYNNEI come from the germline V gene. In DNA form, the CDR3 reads TGTGCCAGCAGTTGGACTGTGAAAAAACTGTTTTTT. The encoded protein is CASSWTVKKLFF. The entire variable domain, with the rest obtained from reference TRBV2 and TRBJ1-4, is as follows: EPEVTQTPSHQVTQMGQEVILRCVPISNHLYFYWYRQILGQKVEFLVSFYNNEISEKSEIFDDQFSVERPDGSNFTLKIRSTKLEDSAMYFCASSWTVKKLFFGSGTQLSVL.

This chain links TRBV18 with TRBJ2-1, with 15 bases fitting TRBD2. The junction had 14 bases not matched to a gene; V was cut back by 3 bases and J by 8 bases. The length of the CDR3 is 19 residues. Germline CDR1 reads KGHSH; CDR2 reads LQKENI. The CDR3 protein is CASSPLGRTSGRAPHEQFF. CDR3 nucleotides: TGTGCCAGCTCACCTCTAGGTAGGACTAGCGGGAGGGCCCCGCATGAGCAGTTCTTC.

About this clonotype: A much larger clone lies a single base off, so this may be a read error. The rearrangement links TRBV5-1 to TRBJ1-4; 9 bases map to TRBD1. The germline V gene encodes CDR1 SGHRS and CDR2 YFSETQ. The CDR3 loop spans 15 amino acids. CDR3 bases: TGCGCCAGCAGCTTGATAGGACAGGGGAATGAAATACTGTTTTTT. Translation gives CASSLIGQGNEILFF.

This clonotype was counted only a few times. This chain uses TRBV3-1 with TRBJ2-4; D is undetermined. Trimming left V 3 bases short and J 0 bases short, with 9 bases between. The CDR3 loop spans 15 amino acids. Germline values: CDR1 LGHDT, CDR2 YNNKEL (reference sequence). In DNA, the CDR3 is TGTGCCAGCAGCCAGTCCAGGTTAGCCAAAAACATTCAGTACTTC. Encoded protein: CASSQSRLAKNIQYF.

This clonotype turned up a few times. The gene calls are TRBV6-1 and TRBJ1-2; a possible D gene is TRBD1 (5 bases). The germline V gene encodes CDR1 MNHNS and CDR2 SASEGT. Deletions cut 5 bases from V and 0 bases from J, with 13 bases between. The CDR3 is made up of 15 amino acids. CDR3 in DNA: TGTGCCAGCAGTTTCGGGACGGAAGCTAACTATGGCTACACCTTC. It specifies CASSFGTEANYGYTF.

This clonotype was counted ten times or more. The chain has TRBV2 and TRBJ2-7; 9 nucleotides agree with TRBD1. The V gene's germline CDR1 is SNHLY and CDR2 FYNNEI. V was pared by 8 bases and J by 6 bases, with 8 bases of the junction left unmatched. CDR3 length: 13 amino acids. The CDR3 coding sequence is TGTGCCAGCCAGTCCGGGACAGGGAGCGAGCAGTACTTC. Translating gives CASQSGTGSEQYF. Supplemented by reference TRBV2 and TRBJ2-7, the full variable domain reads EPEVTQTPSHQVTQMGQEVILRCVPISNHLYFYWYRQILGQKVEFLVSFYNNEISEKSEIFDDQFSVERPDGSNFTLKIRSTKLEDSAMYFCASQSGTGSEQYFGPGTRLTVT.

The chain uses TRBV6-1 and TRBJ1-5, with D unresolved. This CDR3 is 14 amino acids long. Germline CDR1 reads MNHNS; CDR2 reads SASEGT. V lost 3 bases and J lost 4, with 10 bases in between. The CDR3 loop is CASSDPGGNQPQHF. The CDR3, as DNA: TGTGCCAGCAGTGACCCCGGCGGGAATCAGCCCCAGCATTTT.

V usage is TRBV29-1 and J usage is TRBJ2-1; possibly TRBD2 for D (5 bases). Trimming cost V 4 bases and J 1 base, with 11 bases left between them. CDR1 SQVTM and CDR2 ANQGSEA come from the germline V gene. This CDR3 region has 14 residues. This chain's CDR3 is CSVVLVRSYNEQFF. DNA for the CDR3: TGCAGCGTTGTACTAGTCCGGTCCTACAATGAGCAGTTCTTC.

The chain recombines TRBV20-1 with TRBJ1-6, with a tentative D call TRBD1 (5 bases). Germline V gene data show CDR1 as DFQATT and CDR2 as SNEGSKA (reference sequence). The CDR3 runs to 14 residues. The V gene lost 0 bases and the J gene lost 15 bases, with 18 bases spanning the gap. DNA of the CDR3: TGCAGTGCTAGAGACCCCCAGGGAGGGGTTCTCCTCCACTTT. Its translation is CSARDPQGGVLLHF.

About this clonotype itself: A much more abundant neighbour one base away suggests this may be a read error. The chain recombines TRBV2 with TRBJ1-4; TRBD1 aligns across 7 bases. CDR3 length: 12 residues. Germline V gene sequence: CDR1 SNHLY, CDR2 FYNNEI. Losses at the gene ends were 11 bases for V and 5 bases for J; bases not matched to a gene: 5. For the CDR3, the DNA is TGTGCCGGACGGACAGGCAATGAAAAACTGTTTTTT. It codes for CAGRTGNEKLFF.

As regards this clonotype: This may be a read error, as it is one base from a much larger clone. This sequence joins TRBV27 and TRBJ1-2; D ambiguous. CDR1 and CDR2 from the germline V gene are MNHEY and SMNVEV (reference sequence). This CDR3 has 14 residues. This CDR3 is CASSLSALNYGHTF. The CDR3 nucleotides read TGTGCCAGCAGTCTATCGGCACTTAACTATGGCCACACCTTC.

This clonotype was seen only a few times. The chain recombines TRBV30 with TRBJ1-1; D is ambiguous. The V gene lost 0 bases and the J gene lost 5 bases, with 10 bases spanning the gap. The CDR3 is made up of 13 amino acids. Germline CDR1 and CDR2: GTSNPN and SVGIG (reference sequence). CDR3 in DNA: TGTGCCTGGAGTGTACCAGGAGGGACTGAAGCTTTCTTT. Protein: CAWSVPGGTEAFF. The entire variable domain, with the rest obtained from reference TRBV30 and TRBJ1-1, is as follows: SQTIHQWPATLVQPVGSPLSLECTVEGTSNPNLYWYRQAAGRGLQLLFYSVGIGQISSEVPQNLSASRPQDRQFILSSKKLLLSDSGFYLCAWSVPGGTEAFFGQGTRLTVV.